This is a list of T cell receptor beta chains from one sample in a study of early T cells in non-severe SARS-CoV-2 infection. TCRdb analysed the 5' RACE reads with MiXCR anew, one entry per CDR3 protein. The data hold tens of thousands of distinct CDR3 sequences, with 5% to 5.5% observed a single time. Sequenced input: whole blood. The receptors here all came from an adult who was a healthcare worker with PCR-confirmed SARS-CoV-2 infection or an uninfected control (not recorded which). Both conserved end residues are part of each CDR3. D genes are given only for firm matches. The size field is filled for only some rows; it gives once, few, many or a size class.

j_gene	d_gene	abundance	v_gene	CDR3nt	CDR3aa
TRBJ1-1	TRBD1	many	TRBV11-2	TGTGCCAGCCTCAGGGGGGTGAACACTGAAGCTTTCTTT	CASLRGVNTEAFF
TRBJ2-3	.	many	TRBV6-2/TRBV6-3	TGTGCCAGCAGTTACGGTCCGGGGTCCACAGATACGCAGTATTTT	CASSYGPGSTDTQYF
TRBJ2-6	TRBD1	many	TRBV7-7	TGTGCCAGCAGCCCGACAGGGGCTGGGGCCAACGTCCTGACTTTC	CASSPTGAGANVLTF
TRBJ1-2	.	many	TRBV28	TGTGCCAGCAGCAGTGGGACCGGGCCGGGCAACTATGGCTACACCTTC	CASSSGTGPGNYGYTF
TRBJ2-3	TRBD2	many	TRBV5-1	TGCGCCAGCAGCGTCGGACTAGCAAGGGGGGCAGATACGCAGTATTTT	CASSVGLARGADTQYF
TRBJ1-1	.	few	TRBV28	TGTGCCAGCAGACTACTCGGGCCACTGAACACTGAAGCTTTCTTT	CASRLLGPLNTEAFF
TRBJ1-1	.	many	TRBV11-2	TGTGCCAGCAGCTTCTTCCGGGGGGCAGAGACTGAAGCTTTCTTT	CASSFFRGAETEAFF
TRBJ2-1	.	few	TRBV2	TGTGCCAGCAGTGACGGGACTCCCGCGGGGAATGAGCAGTTCTTC	CASSDGTPAGNEQFF
TRBJ2-1	.	many	TRBV12-3/TRBV12-4	TGTGCCAGCAGCATGGACCGATATCAGCAGTTCTTC	CASSMDRYQQFF
TRBJ2-7	TRBD1	.	TRBV28	TGTGCCAGCAGTACCGGGACAGGGCAATACGAGCAGTACTTC	CASSTGTGQYEQYF
TRBJ2-7	.	many	TRBV12-3/TRBV12-4	TGTGCCAGCAGGCTCGGGGGCCCCTATAGCTCCTACGAGCAGTACTTC	CASRLGGPYSSYEQYF
TRBJ2-1	TRBD1	few	TRBV7-8	TGTGCCAGCAGCTTAATGGGACAGGTGATAAATGAGCAGTTCTTC	CASSLMGQVINEQFF
TRBJ2-2	.	few	TRBV29-1	TGCAGCGTTGAGGATAAGGCTGCTTACGGGGAGCTGTTTTTT	CSVEDKAAYGELFF
TRBJ2-1	.	many	TRBV10-3	TGTGCCATCAGTGATGGAGGGGGAAGTCAAGCCGCACGAACCTTC	CAISDGGGSQAARTF
TRBJ1-3	.	many	TRBV6-5	TGTGCCAGCAGTTACTATCGAGGATTGGGAAACACCATATATTTT	CASSYYRGLGNTIYF
TRBJ1-3	.	few	TRBV7-2	TGTGCCAGCGGCATCAGGGTTAGGCACTCTGGAAACACCATATATTTT	CASGIRVRHSGNTIYF
TRBJ2-5	TRBD2	.	TRBV10-3	TGTGCCATCAGTGACATAGCGGGAACCCAAGAGACCCAGTACTTC	CAISDIAGTQETQYF
TRBJ2-1	TRBD2	.	TRBV12-3/TRBV12-4	TGTGCCAGCAGTCAACTAGCGGGTGTCACTCACAATGAGCAGTTCTTC	CASSQLAGVTHNEQFF
TRBJ2-7	.	.	TRBV29-1	TGCAGCGTTGCTTGGCAGGGAGCCTACGAGCAGTACTTC	CSVAWQGAYEQYF
TRBJ2-3	TRBD1	many	TRBV20-1	TGCAGTGCGCCAGGACAGGGGATAGGAACAGATACGCAGTATTTT	CSAPGQGIGTDTQYF
TRBJ2-7	TRBD2	many	TRBV13	TGTGCCAGCAGCTTAGTAGCGGGAGGCTACGAGCAGTACTTC	CASSLVAGGYEQYF
TRBJ2-3	TRBD2	many	TRBV7-9	TGTGCCAGCGCATTCGGGAGGACTGATACGCAGTATTTT	CASAFGRTDTQYF
TRBJ2-1	TRBD2	many	TRBV6-2/TRBV6-3	TGTGCCAGCAGTCGACGACTAGCGGGAGACAATGAGCAGTTCTTC	CASSRRLAGDNEQFF
TRBJ1-2	TRBD1	many	TRBV6-5	TGTGCCAGCAGTCTGGACAGGGTGGGAGGGTATGGCTACACCTTC	CASSLDRVGGYGYTF
TRBJ2-1	.	few	TRBV5-1	TGCGCCAGCAGCTTGGATCCGGGGGAGATCTACAATGAGCAGTTCTTC	CASSLDPGEIYNEQFF
TRBJ2-3	.	few	TRBV7-7	TGTGCCAGCAGCTTATTCGGGGACACAGATACGCAGTATTTT	CASSLFGDTDTQYF
TRBJ2-4	.	many	TRBV6-2/TRBV6-3	TGTGCCAGCGCAGACGGGACACTAAAAAACATTCAGTACTTC	CASADGTLKNIQYF
TRBJ2-2	.	many	TRBV5-1	TGCGCCAGCAGCTTAACGATGAACACCGGGGAGCTGTTTTTT	CASSLTMNTGELFF
TRBJ2-5	.	many	TRBV2	TGTGCCAGTGTACGACACAACCAAGAGACCCAGTACTTC	CASVRHNQETQYF
TRBJ2-2	.	many	TRBV3-1	TGTGCCAGCAGCCCACCAAGCCTTACCGGGGAGCTGTTTTTT	CASSPPSLTGELFF
TRBJ2-7	.	many	TRBV7-3	TGTGCCAGCAGCGTAACTATTGACAGTTCCTACGAGCAGTACTTC	CASSVTIDSSYEQYF
TRBJ1-1	.	many	TRBV9	TGTGCCAGCAACCAAGGATGGTTAAACACTGAAGCTTTCTTT	CASNQGWLNTEAFF
TRBJ2-1	TRBD1	many	TRBV28	TGTGCCAGCAGTTTACAGACAGGGGTGCCGTACAATGAGCAGTTCTTC	CASSLQTGVPYNEQFF
TRBJ1-6	.	many	TRBV20-1	TGCAGTGCTAGAGGGGGCGGAAGCTCCTATAATTCACCCCTCCATTTT	CSARGGGSSYNSPLHF
TRBJ1-1	.	many	TRBV11-2	TGTGCCAGCAGCTTAGATGCGCCGAACACTGAAGCTTTCTTT	CASSLDAPNTEAFF
TRBJ2-2	TRBD2	.	TRBV3-1	TGTGCCAGCAGCCACCACCCCGGGACTAGCACCTTTTTCACCGGGGAGCTGTTTTTT	CASSHHPGTSTFFTGELFF
TRBJ2-1	.	.	TRBV11-2	TGTGCCAGCAGACCCGCGGGCATCGTCAATGAGCAGTTCTTC	CASRPAGIVNEQFF
TRBJ1-1	.	medium-sized	TRBV12-3/TRBV12-4	TGTGCCAGCAGTTTCCCAGGGGTCACTGAAGCTTTCTTT	CASSFPGVTEAFF
TRBJ2-2	.	.	TRBV3-1	TGTGCCAGCAGCCTGCTTACCGGGGAGCTGTTTTTT	CASSLLTGELFF
TRBJ2-1	.	many	TRBV4-2	TGTGCCAGCAGCCAAGATACCCCCACGGGGATACGCAATGAGCAGTTCTTC	CASSQDTPTGIRNEQFF
TRBJ1-3	.	many	TRBV12-3/TRBV12-4	TGTGCCAGCAGACGAGACAGCAACCTTGGAAACACCATATATTTT	CASRRDSNLGNTIYF
TRBJ2-5	TRBD1	many	TRBV19	TGTGCCAGTAGTGAAACCGGGACAGTGAAGACCCAGTACTTC	CASSETGTVKTQYF